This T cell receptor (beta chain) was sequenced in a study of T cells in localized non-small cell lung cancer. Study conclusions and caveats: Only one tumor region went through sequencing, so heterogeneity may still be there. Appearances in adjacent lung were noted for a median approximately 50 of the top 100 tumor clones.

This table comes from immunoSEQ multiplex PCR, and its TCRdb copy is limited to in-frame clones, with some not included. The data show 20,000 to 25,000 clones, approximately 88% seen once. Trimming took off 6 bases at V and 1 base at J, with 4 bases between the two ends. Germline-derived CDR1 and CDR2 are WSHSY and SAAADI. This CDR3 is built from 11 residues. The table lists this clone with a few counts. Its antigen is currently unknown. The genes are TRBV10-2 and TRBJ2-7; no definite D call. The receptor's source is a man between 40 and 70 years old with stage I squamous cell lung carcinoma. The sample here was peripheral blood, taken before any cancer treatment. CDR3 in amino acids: CASRSSYEQYF. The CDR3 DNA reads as TGCGCCAGCAGATCGTCCTACGAGCAGTACTTC.